The next 19 T cell receptor beta chains were all read from a single sample in a study of CD8+CD57+ T cells in acquired aplastic anemia. Whoever was chosen for sequencing had shown CD8+CD57+ cell expansion by flow cytometry. Profiling that covered TCR beta VDJ and CDR3 relied on genomic DNA as its template. TCRdb analysed the reads with MiXCR anew, one entry per CDR3 protein. The sample lists around 200,000 distinct CDR3 sequences, 45% to 60% occurring once. The sample was sorted CD4+, CD8+, or CD8+CD57+ T cells (not recorded which) from PBMCs. The source of these receptors is a human donor with aplastic anemia.

V gene TRBV6-4 combines with J gene TRBJ2-4, with D unclear. The CDR3 covers 16 residues. V shed 2 bases and J shed 0 bases, with 11 bases lying between them. Germline CDR1 and CDR2: MRHNA and SNTAGT. The CDR3 DNA sequence: TGTGCCAGCAGTGACCAATCCTCATTAGCCAAAAACATTCAGTACTTC. Translation: CASSDQSSLAKNIQYF.

Here the CDR3 DNA reads TGTGCCAGCAGTCCCAGGGGAGAAGAGCAGTTCTTC. Its protein product is CASSPRGEEQFF. The rearrangement uses TRBV12-3 or TRBV12-4 and TRBJ2-1; possible D gene TRBD1, 6 bases. Between the trimmed V and J ends, which lost 5 bases and 10 bases, there was a span of 12 bases. CDR3 length: 12 residues.

V usage is TRBV6-1 and J usage is TRBJ1-3, with D possibly TRBD1 on 5 matching bases. Germline-derived CDR1 and CDR2 are MNHNS and SASEGT. V dropped 6 bases and J dropped 0 bases, with 15 bases sitting between them. The CDR3 is 16 residues long. The CDR3 sequence is CASSVGRPSSGNTIYF. In DNA form, the CDR3 reads TGTGCCAGCAGCGTGGGACGGCCTAGCTCTGGAAACACCATATATTTT.

J is TRBJ2-7 and V is TRBV29-1; D gene unclear. The length of the CDR3 is 11 residues. In germline, CDR1 is SQVTM, CDR2 ANQGSEA. The CDR3 sequence is CSKSPSYEQYF. DNA for the CDR3: TGCAGTAAGAGTCCCTCCTACGAGCAGTACTTC.

The chain couples TRBV25-1 to TRBJ2-5; the D is unclear. This CDR3 has 15 residues. The V end was cut by 0 bases, the J end by 2 bases, with 10 bases between. Germline V gives CDR1 MGHDK, CDR2 SYGVNS. The CDR3 here is CASSEYKADQETQYF. The DNA of the CDR3 is TGTGCCAGCAGTGAATATAAGGCGGATCAAGAGACCCAGTACTTC. Variable domain in full (rest from reference TRBV25-1 and TRBJ2-5): EADIYQTPRYLVIGTGKKITLECSQTMGHDKMYWYQQDPGMELHLIHYSYGVNSTEKGDLSSESTVSRIRTEHFPLTLESARPSHTSQYLCASSEYKADQETQYFGPGTRLLVL.

The gene calls are TRBV10-2 and TRBJ1-6; 7 bases match TRBD1. The CDR3 is 15 amino acids. The V and J ends lost 3 bases and 9 bases, in that order; junction bases with no gene match: 8. The germline V gene encodes CDR1 WSHSY and CDR2 SAAADI. In DNA form, the CDR3 reads TGCGCCAGCAGTGAAGGGGGCAGGGTTGCTTCACCCCTCCACTTT. It yields the protein CASSEGGRVASPLHF.

This clonotype has ten or more counts. The chain carries TRBV6-1 and TRBJ1-2; no clear D gene. The CDR3 contains 13 residues. Trimming took off 0 bases at V and 4 bases at J, with 6 bases between the two ends. From germline, CDR1 is MNHNS and CDR2 SASEGT. This chain's CDR3 is CASSEATVYGYTF. The CDR3 DNA sequence: TGTGCCAGCAGTGAAGCAACAGTCTATGGCTACACCTTC.

The gene calls are TRBV29-1 and TRBJ2-7, with D perhaps given as TRBD1 or TRBD2 (5 bases each). Trimming took off 3 bases at V and 6 bases at J, with 9 bases between the two ends. The length of the CDR3 is 11 residues. Per the germline V gene, CDR1 is SQVTM and CDR2 is ANQGSEA. CDR3 nucleotides: TGCAGCGTTGAGGGGACCTCCGAGCAGTACTTC. It translates to CSVEGTSEQYF.

This chain joins TRBV7-6 and TRBJ1-1; no clear D gene. This CDR3 comprises 13 residues. The V and J ends lost 4 bases and 0 bases respectively, with 6 bases between them. Per germline, CDR1 SGHVS and CDR2 FNYEAQ. For the CDR3, the DNA is TGTGCCAGCAGCTATAACATGAACACTGAAGCTTTCTTT. Its translation is CASSYNMNTEAFF. The full variable domain, in which reference TRBV7-6 and TRBJ1-1 provide the parts outside the CDR3, is GAGVSQSPRYKVTKRGQDVALRCDPISGHVSLYWYRQALGQGPEFLTYFNYEAQQDKSGLPNDRFSAERPEGSISTLTIQRTEQRDSAMYRCASSYNMNTEAFFGQGTRLTVV.

In this sample, this clonotype turned up many times. The V gene is TRBV11-2, the J gene TRBJ2-3; the D is unclear. Trimming removed 5 bases from V and 0 bases from J, with 21 bases in between. Germline V gene sequence: CDR1 SGHAT, CDR2 FQNNGV. The CDR3 runs to 18 residues. CDR3 region: CASSNRWPRTSSTDTQYF. The CDR3 DNA reads TGTGCCAGCAGCAATCGATGGCCCCGGACCTCTAGCACAGATACGCAGTATTTT.

This clonotype was recorded once. This chain connects TRBV2 to TRBJ2-7; D is perhaps TRBD1 or TRBD2 (5 bases each). Germline assignment: CDR1 SNHLY and CDR2 FYNNEI. The V end was cut by 6 bases, the J end by 7 bases, with 16 bases between. This CDR3 has 13 amino acids. Here the CDR3 DNA reads TGTGCCAGCAGGGGGGACGGGACGGGGGAGCAGTACTTC. Protein product: CASRGDGTGEQYF. The full variable domain, with the rest looked up from reference TRBV2 and TRBJ2-7, is EPEVTQTPSHQVTQMGQEVILRCVPISNHLYFYWYRQILGQKVEFLVSFYNNEISEKSEIFDDQFSVERPDGSNFTLKIRSTKLEDSAMYFCASRGDGTGEQYFGPGTRLTVT.

V and J are TRBV11-2 and TRBJ2-3; 8 nucleotides agree with TRBD2. Germline values: CDR1 SGHAT, CDR2 FQNNGV. Trimming at V came to 2 bases and at J to 6 bases, leaving 10 bases not matched to a gene. The CDR3 contains 16 residues. CDR3 residues: CASSLRPGLASDTQYF. CDR3 DNA: TGTGCCAGCAGCTTAAGGCCAGGACTAGCATCGGATACGCAGTATTTT.

The chain carries TRBV11-1 and TRBJ2-1; D may be TRBD1 (6 bases). V was trimmed by 6 bases and J by 5 bases, leaving 14 bases between them. Germline CDR1 reads SGHAT; CDR2 reads FQDESV (reference sequence). CDR3 length equals 14 residues. The DNA for the CDR3 is TGTGCCAGCAGTGATCAACAGGGAGACAATGAGCAGTTCTTC. It translates to CASSDQQGDNEQFF.

This clonotype has only one observation. This chain connects TRBV2 to TRBJ1-3; D not resolved. The CDR3 totals 12 residues. Trimming left V 11 bases short and J 1 base short, with 9 bases between. Germline V lookup: CDR1 SNHLY, CDR2 FYNNEI. The CDR3: CAVNPSGNTIYF. CDR3 DNA sequence: TGTGCCGTCAACCCGTCTGGAAACACCATATATTTT.

The chain employs TRBV2 and TRBJ2-6; D may be TRBD1 (6 bases). The CDR3 extends over 16 amino acids. V lost 6 bases, J lost 0 bases, and 12 bases lay in between. Germline loops: CDR1 SNHLY, CDR2 FYNNEI. DNA for the CDR3: TGTGCCAGCAGACCCGACAGGTACTCTGGGGCCAACGTCCTGACTTTC. Its protein is CASRPDRYSGANVLTF.

This CDR3 reads CASSVDSGVVGVREQFF. Written as DNA, the CDR3 is TGTGCCAGCAGCGTAGATAGCGGGGTGGTGGGGGTTAGGGAGCAGTTCTTC. V and J are TRBV9 and TRBJ2-1; the match to TRBD2 covers 8 bases. Germline V lookup: CDR1 SGDLS, CDR2 YYNGEE. V was clipped by 0 bases and J by 10 bases; unmatched bases: 15. The CDR3 extends over 17 amino acids.

This chain uses TRBV19 with TRBJ1-5; a weak D match, TRBD1 (6 bases). Germline loops: CDR1 LNHDA, CDR2 SQIVND (reference sequence). The CDR3 loop spans 13 amino acids. The germline V and J ends were trimmed by 9 bases and 6 bases, with 15 bases remaining between them. Here the CDR3 DNA reads TGTGCCAGCGGGAACAGGGACGGTCAGCCCCAGCATTTT. Protein product: CASGNRDGQPQHF.

This clonotype was seen a single time. V and J are TRBV5-4 and TRBJ2-7; 8 nucleotides align to TRBD2. This CDR3 contains 13 residues. The V gene's germline CDR1 is SGHNT and CDR2 YYREEE (reference sequence). V trimming: 0 bases; J trimming: 6 bases; junction bases outside the gene matches: 2. CDR3 sequence (DNA): TGTGCCAGCAGCTTGGTTAGCGGGACCGAGCAGTACTTC. It translates to CASSLVSGTEQYF. Variable domain in full (rest from reference TRBV5-4 and TRBJ2-7): ETGVTQSPTHLIKTRGQQVTLRCSSQSGHNTVSWYQQALGQGPQFIFQYYREEENGRGNFPPRFSGLQFPNYSSELNVNALELDDSALYLCASSLVSGTEQYFGPGTRLTVT.

CDR3 loop: CASSQDLPVGGGGAGTDTQYF. DNA for the CDR3: TGTGCCAGCAGCCAAGATCTCCCCGTAGGTGGAGGGGGGGCCGGGACAGATACGCAGTATTTT. This chain connects TRBV14 to TRBJ2-3; possibly TRBD2 for D (7 bases). This CDR3 is 21 amino acids long. The V end lost 0 bases, the J end lost 3 bases, and 28 bases lay between the germline ends. The germline V gene encodes CDR1 SGHDN and CDR2 FVKESK.